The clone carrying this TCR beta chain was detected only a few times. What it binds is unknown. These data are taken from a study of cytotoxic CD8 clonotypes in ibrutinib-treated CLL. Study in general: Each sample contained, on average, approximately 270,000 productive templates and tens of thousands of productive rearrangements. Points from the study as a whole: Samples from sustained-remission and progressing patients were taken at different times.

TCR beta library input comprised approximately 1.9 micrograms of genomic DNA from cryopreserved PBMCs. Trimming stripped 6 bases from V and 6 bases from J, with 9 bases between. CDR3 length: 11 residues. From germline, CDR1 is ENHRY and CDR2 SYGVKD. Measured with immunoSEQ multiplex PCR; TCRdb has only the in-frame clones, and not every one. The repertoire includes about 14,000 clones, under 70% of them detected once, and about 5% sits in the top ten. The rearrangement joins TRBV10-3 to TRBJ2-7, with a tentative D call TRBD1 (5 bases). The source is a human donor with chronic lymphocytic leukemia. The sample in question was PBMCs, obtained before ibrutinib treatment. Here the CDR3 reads CAIRARGEQYF. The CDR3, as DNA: TGTGCCATCAGGGCTAGGGGCGAGCAGTACTTC.